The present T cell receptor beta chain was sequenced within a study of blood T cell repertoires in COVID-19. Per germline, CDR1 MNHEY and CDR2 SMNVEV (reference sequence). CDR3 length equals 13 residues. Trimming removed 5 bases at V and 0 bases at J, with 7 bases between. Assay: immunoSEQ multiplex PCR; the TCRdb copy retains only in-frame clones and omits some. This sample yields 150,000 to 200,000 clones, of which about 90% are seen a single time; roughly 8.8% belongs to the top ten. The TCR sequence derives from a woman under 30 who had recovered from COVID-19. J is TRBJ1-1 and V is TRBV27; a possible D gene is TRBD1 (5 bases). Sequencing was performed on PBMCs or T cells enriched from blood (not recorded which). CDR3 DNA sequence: TGTGCCAGCAGTATGACAGTGAACACTGAAGCTTTCTTT. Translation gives CASSMTVNTEAFF.